These T cell receptor beta chains were read from a single sample in a study of T cell responses to AZD1222 COVID-19 vaccine. Assay: immunoSEQ multiplex PCR; the TCRdb copy retains only in-frame clones and omits some. The sample holds more than 85,000 clones, around 85% seen once. This material consisted of peripheral blood, taken on day 0 of AZD1222 vaccination. These receptors were collected from an adult in good health. Each CDR3 is given with its conserved first and last residue. Fields, in order: J gene, V gene, clone size, D gene, CDR3 protein, CDR3 DNA. A D gene is named only where the DNA matches it firmly. A row's size may be missing; if present it is once, few, many or a size class.

j_gene: TRBJ2-1; v_gene: TRBV11-3; abundance: NA; d_gene: TRBD2; CDR3aa: CASSPAPSGKYNEQFF; CDR3nt: TGTGCCAGCAGCCCCGCGCCTAGCGGCAAATACAATGAGCAGTTCTTC
j_gene: TRBJ2-7; v_gene: TRBV27; abundance: NA; d_gene: TRBD2; CDR3aa: CASGRLAGDYEQYF; CDR3nt: TGTGCCAGCGGTAGACTAGCGGGAGACTACGAGCAGTACTTC
j_gene: TRBJ1-5; v_gene: TRBV30; abundance: NA; d_gene: TRBD1; CDR3aa: CAWRQTGGGGNQPQHF; CDR3nt: TGTGCCTGGAGGCAGACAGGGGGAGGAGGCAATCAGCCCCAGCATTTT
j_gene: TRBJ2-1; v_gene: TRBV11-3; abundance: NA; d_gene: TRBD2; CDR3aa: CASIGRENGYNEQFF; CDR3nt: TGTGCCAGCATAGGGCGGGAGAACGGCTACAATGAGCAGTTCTTC
j_gene: TRBJ2-1; v_gene: TRBV7-9; abundance: NA; d_gene: TRBD2; CDR3aa: CASSLILAGVDEQFF; CDR3nt: TGTGCCAGCAGCTTAATTTTAGCGGGAGTGGATGAGCAGTTCTTC
j_gene: TRBJ1-3; v_gene: TRBV19; abundance: NA; d_gene: NA; CDR3aa: CASSFSTGSYGNTIYF; CDR3nt: TGTGCCAGTAGTTTTTCGACAGGCTCGTACGGAAACACCATATATTTT
j_gene: TRBJ2-5; v_gene: TRBV11-2; abundance: NA; d_gene: TRBD1; CDR3aa: CASSFPGQGEETQYF; CDR3nt: TGTGCCAGCAGCTTCCCGGGACAGGGGGAGGAGACCCAGTACTTC
j_gene: TRBJ2-5; v_gene: TRBV6-1; abundance: NA; d_gene: TRBD2; CDR3aa: CASSVAGGPETQYF; CDR3nt: TGTGCCAGCAGTGTAGCGGGAGGGCCAGAGACCCAGTACTTC
j_gene: TRBJ2-3; v_gene: TRBV5-4; abundance: NA; d_gene: NA; CDR3aa: CASSLSSVADTQYF; CDR3nt: TGTGCCAGCAGCCTAAGTAGCGTGGCGGATACGCAGTATTTT
j_gene: TRBJ1-1; v_gene: TRBV7-2; abundance: once; d_gene: NA; CDR3aa: CASSSPGKSEAFF; CDR3nt: TGTGCCAGCAGCTCTCCGGGGAAATCAGAAGCTTTCTTT
j_gene: TRBJ2-1; v_gene: TRBV7-2; abundance: NA; d_gene: NA; CDR3aa: CASSLGAPNAEQFF; CDR3nt: TGTGCCAGCAGCTTGGGCGCGCCCAACGCCGAGCAGTTCTTC
j_gene: TRBJ2-5; v_gene: TRBV11-3; abundance: once; d_gene: NA; CDR3aa: CASSLQGGDETQYF; CDR3nt: TGTGCCAGCAGCCTTCAGGGGGGAGATGAGACCCAGTACTTC
j_gene: TRBJ1-5; v_gene: TRBV29-1; abundance: few; d_gene: TRBD1; CDR3aa: CSVGTGGGQPQHF; CDR3nt: TGCAGCGTTGGAACAGGGGGAGGGCAGCCCCAGCATTTT
j_gene: TRBJ2-1; v_gene: TRBV6-6; abundance: NA; d_gene: TRBD1; CDR3aa: CASSYGQGSVNEQFF; CDR3nt: TGTGCCAGCAGTTACGGACAGGGGTCTGTCAATGAGCAGTTCTTC
j_gene: TRBJ2-3; v_gene: TRBV6-5; abundance: once; d_gene: TRBD1; CDR3aa: CASMHGTASDTQYF; CDR3nt: TGTGCCAGCATGCACGGGACAGCATCAGATACGCAGTATTTT
j_gene: TRBJ1-1; v_gene: TRBV5-1; abundance: NA; d_gene: NA; CDR3aa: CASSSSGLTPGHEAFF; CDR3nt: TGCGCCAGCAGCTCCTCCGGACTGACTCCTGGACATGAAGCTTTCTTT
j_gene: TRBJ1-2; v_gene: TRBV19; abundance: NA; d_gene: NA; CDR3aa: CASSIGRTSNYGYTF; CDR3nt: TGTGCCAGTAGTATAGGCCGGACCTCTAACTATGGCTACACCTTC
j_gene: TRBJ2-2; v_gene: TRBV11-3; abundance: NA; d_gene: TRBD1; CDR3aa: CASSPRTGGIGELFF; CDR3nt: TGTGCCAGCAGCCCTCGGACAGGGGGCATAGGGGAGCTGTTTTTT
j_gene: TRBJ1-4; v_gene: TRBV6-5; abundance: NA; d_gene: NA; CDR3aa: CASSYTRVTNEKLFF; CDR3nt: TGTGCCAGCAGTTACACAAGGGTCACTAATGAAAAACTGTTTTTT
j_gene: TRBJ1-1; v_gene: TRBV18; abundance: few; d_gene: NA; CDR3aa: CASSPPGPSFQAFF; CDR3nt: TGTGCCAGCTCACCACCGGGACCCAGTTTCCAAGCTTTCTTT
j_gene: TRBJ1-5; v_gene: TRBV19; abundance: NA; d_gene: NA; CDR3aa: CASSKDVNQPQHF; CDR3nt: TGTGCCAGTAGTAAGGACGTCAATCAGCCCCAGCATTTT
j_gene: TRBJ2-7; v_gene: TRBV7-2; abundance: NA; d_gene: NA; CDR3aa: CASSLGALGRLYEQYF; CDR3nt: TGTGCCAGCAGCCTCGGGGCGCTGGGGCGACTCTACGAGCAGTACTTC
j_gene: TRBJ1-6; v_gene: TRBV12-3/TRBV12-4; abundance: few; d_gene: NA; CDR3aa: CASSYANSPLHF; CDR3nt: TGTGCCAGCAGTTATGCCAATTCACCCCTCCACTTT